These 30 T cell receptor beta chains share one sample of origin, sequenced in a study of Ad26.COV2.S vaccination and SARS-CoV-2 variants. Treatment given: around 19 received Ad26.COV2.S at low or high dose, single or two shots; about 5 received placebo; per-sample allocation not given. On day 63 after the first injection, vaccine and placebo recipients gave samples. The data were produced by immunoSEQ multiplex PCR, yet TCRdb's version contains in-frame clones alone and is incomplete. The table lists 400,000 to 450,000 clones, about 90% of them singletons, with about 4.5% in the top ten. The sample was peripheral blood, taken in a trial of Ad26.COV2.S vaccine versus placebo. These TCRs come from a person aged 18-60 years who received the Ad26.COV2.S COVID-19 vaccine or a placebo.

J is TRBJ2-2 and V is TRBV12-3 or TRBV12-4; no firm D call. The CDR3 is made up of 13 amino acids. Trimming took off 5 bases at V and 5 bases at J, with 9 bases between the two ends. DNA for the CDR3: TGTGCCAGCAGTGCCTGGCGGACCGGGGAGCTGTTTTTT. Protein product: CASSAWRTGELFF.

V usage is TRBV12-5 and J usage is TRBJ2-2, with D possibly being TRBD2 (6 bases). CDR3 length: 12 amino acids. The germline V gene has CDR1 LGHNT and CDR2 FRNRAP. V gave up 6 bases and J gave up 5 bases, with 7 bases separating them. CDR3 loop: CASGRETGELFF. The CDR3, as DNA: TGTGCTAGTGGCCGGGAGACCGGGGAGCTGTTTTTT.

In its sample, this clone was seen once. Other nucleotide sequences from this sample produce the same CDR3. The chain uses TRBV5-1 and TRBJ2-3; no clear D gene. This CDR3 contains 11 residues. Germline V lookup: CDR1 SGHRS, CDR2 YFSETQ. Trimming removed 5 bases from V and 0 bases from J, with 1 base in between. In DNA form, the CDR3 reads TGCGCCAGCAGTAGCACAGATACGCAGTATTTT. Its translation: CASSSTDTQYF.

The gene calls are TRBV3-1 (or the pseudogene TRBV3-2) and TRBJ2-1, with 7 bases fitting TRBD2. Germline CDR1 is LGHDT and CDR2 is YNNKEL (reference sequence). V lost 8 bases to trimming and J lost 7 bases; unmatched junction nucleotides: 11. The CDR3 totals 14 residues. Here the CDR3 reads CASVMGGPDNEQFF. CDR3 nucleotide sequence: TGTGCCAGCGTCATGGGAGGGCCGGATAATGAGCAGTTCTTC.

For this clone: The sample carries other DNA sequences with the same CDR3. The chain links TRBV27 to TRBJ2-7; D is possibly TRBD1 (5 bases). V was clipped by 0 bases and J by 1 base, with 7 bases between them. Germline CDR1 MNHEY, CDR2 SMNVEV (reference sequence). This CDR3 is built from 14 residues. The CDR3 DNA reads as TGTGCCAGCAGTTTATCGCCAGGGTCCTACGAGCAGTACTTC. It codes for CASSLSPGSYEQYF.

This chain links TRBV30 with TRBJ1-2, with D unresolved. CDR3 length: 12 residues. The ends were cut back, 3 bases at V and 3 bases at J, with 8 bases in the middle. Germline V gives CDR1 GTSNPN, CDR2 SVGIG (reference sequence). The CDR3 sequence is CAWSSTYYGYTF. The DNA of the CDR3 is TGTGCCTGGAGCTCGACTTACTATGGCTACACCTTC. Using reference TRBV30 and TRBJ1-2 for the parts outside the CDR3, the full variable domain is SQTIHQWPATLVQPVGSPLSLECTVEGTSNPNLYWYRQAAGRGLQLLFYSVGIGQISSEVPQNLSASRPQDRQFILSSKKLLLSDSGFYLCAWSSTYYGYTFGSGTRLTVV.

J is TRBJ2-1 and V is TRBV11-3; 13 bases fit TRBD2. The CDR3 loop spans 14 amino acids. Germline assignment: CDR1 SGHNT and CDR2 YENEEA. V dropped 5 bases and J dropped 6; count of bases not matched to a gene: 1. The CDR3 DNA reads TGTGCCAGCAGCCGGACTAGCGGGAGCAATGAGCAGTTCTTC. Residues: CASSRTSGSNEQFF. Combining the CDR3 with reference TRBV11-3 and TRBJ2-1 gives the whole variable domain EAGVVQSPRYKIIEKKQPVAFWCNPISGHNTLYWYLQNLGQGPELLIRYENEEAVDDSQLPKDRFSAERLKGVDSTLKIQPAELGDSAVYLCASSRTSGSNEQFFGPGTRLTVL.

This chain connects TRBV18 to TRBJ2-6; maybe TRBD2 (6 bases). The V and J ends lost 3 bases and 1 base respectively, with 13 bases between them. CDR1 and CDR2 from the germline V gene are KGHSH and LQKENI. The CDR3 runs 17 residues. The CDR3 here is CASSPLRDQSGANVLTF. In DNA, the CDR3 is TGTGCCAGCTCACCGTTGCGGGACCAGTCTGGGGCCAACGTCCTGACTTTC.

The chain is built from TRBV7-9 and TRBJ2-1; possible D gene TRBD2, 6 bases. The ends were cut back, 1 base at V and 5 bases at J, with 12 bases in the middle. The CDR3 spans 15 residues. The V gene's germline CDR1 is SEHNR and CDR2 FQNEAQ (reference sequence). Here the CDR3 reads CASSLVRGLHNEQFF. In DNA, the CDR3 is TGTGCCAGCAGCTTAGTTCGGGGACTTCACAATGAGCAGTTCTTC.

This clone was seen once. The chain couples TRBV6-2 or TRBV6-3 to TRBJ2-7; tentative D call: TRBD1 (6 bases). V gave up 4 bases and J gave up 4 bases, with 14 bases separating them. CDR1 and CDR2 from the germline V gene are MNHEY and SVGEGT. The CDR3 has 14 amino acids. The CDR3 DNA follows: TGTGCCAGCAGTTCACAGGGCTATCGGTACGAGCAGTACTTC. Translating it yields CASSSQGYRYEQYF.

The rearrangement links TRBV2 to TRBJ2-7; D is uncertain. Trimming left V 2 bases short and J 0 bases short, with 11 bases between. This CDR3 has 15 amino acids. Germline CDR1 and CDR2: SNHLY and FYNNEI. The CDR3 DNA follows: TGTGCCAGCAGTGAAAGGGCGCGAAGCTCCTACGAGCAGTACTTC. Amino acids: CASSERARSSYEQYF.

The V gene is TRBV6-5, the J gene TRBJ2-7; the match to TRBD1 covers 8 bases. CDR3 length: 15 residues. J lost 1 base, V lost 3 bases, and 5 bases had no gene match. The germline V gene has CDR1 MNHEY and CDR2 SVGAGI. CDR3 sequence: CASSYTTGASYEQYF. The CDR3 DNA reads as TGTGCCAGCAGTTATACGACAGGGGCGTCCTACGAGCAGTACTTC.

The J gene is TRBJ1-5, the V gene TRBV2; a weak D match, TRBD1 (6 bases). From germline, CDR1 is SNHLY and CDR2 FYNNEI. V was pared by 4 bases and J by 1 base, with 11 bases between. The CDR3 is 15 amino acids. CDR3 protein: CASSVGGTSNQPQHF. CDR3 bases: TGTGCCAGCAGTGTAGGGGGGACAAGCAATCAGCCCCAGCATTTT.

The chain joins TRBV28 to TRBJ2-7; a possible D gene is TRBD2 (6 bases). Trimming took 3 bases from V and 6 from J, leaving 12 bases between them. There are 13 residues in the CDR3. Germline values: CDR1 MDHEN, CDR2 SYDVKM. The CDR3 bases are TGTGCCAGCAGTTTTTCAGTGGGAGGCGAGCAGTACTTC. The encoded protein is CASSFSVGGEQYF.

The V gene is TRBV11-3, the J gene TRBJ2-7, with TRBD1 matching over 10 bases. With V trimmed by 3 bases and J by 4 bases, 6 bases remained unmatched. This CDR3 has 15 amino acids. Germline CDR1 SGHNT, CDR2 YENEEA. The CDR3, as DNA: TGTGCCAGCAGCTTTGCCGGGACAGGGGATTACGAGCAGTACTTC. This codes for CASSFAGTGDYEQYF.

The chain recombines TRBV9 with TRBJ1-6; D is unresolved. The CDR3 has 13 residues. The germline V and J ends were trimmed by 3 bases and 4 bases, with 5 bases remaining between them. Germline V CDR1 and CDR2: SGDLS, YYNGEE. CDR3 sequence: CASSAGYNSPLHF. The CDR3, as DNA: TGTGCCAGCAGCGCGGGATATAATTCACCCCTCCACTTT.

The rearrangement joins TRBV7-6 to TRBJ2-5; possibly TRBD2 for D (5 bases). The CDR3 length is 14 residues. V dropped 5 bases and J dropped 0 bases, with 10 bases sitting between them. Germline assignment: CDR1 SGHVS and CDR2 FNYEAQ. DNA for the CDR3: TGTGCCAGCAGCGGTCCCGGGAACCAAGAGACCCAGTACTTC. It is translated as CASSGPGNQETQYF.

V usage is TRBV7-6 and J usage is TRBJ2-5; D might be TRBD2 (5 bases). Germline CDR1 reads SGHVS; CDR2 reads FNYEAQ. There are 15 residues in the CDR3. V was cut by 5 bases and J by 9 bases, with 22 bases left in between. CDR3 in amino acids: CASSPTPVGEWSQYF. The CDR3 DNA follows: TGTGCCAGCAGCCCGACCCCGGTTGGGGAGTGGTCCCAGTACTTC.

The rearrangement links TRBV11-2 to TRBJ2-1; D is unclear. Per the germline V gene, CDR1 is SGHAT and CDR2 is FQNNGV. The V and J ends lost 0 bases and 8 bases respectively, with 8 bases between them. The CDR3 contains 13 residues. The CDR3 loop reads CASSLELGDEQFF. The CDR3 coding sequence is TGTGCCAGCAGCTTAGAGTTAGGTGATGAGCAGTTCTTC.

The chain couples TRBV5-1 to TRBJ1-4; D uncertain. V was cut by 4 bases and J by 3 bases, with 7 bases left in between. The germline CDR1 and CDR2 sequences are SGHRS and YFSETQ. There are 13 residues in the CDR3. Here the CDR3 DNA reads TGCGCCAGCAGCCCTCAGGCTAATGAAAAACTGTTTTTT. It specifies CASSPQANEKLFF.

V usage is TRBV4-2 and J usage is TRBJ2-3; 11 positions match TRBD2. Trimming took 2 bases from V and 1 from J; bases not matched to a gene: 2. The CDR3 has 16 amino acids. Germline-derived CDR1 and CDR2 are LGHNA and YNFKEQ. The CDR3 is CASSQQTSGGTDTQYF. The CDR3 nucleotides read TGTGCCAGCAGCCAACAGACTAGCGGGGGCACAGATACGCAGTATTTT.

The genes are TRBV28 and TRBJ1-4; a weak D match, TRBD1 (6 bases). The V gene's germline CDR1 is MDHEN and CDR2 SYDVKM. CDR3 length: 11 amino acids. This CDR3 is CGTVSNEKLFF. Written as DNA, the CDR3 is TGTGGGACAGTTTCAAATGAAAAACTGTTTTTT. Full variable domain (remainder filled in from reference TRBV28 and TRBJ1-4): DVKVTQSSRYLVKRTGEKVFLECVQDMDHENMFWYRQDPGLGLRLIYFSYDVKMKEKGDIPEGYSVSREKKERFSLILESASTNQTSMYLCGTVSNEKLFFGSGTQLSVL.

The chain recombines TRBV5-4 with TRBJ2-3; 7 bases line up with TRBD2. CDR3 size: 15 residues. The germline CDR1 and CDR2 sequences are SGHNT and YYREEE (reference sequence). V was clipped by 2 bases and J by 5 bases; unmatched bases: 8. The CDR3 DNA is TGTGCCAGCAGCTTAAAGACGGGGGGACGAGATACGCAGTATTTT. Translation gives CASSLKTGGRDTQYF.

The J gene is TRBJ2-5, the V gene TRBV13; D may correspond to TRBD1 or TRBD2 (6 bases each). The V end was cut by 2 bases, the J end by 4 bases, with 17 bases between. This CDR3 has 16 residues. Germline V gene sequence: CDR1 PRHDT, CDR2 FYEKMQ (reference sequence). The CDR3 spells CASSLRRGTNGETQYF. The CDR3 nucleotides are TGTGCCAGCAGCTTAAGACGCGGGACAAACGGAGAGACCCAGTACTTC.

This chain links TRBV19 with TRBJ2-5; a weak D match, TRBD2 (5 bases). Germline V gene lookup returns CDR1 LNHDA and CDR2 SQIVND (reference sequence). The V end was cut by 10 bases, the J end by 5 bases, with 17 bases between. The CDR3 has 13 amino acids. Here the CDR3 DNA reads TGTGCCACTAGAACGGGATTTACGGAGACCCAGTACTTC. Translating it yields CATRTGFTETQYF. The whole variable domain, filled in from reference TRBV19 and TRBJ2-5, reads DGGITQSPKYLFRKEGQNVTLSCEQNLNHDAMYWYRQDPGQGLRLIYYSQIVNDFQKGDIAEGYSVSREKKESFPLTVTSAQKNPTAFYLCATRTGFTETQYFGPGTRLLVL.

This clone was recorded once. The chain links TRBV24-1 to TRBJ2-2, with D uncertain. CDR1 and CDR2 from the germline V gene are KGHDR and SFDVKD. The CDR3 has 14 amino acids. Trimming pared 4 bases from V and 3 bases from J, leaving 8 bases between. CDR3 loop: CATSDLTDTGELFF. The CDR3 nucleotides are TGTGCCACCAGTGACCTGACTGACACCGGGGAGCTGTTTTTT.

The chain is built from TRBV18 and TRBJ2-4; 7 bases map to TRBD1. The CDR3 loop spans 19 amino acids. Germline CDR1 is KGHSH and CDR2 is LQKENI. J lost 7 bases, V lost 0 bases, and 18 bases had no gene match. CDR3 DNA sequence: TGTGCCAGCTCACCACCGTTAGGAACAGGGGCGCTGAGATTGAACATTCAGTACTTC. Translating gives CASSPPLGTGALRLNIQYF.

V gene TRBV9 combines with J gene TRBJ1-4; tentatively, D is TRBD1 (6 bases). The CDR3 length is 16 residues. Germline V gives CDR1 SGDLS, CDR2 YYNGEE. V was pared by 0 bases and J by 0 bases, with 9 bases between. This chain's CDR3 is CASSVAGEATNEKLFF. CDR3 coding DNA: TGTGCCAGCAGCGTAGCAGGGGAGGCAACTAATGAAAAACTGTTTTTT. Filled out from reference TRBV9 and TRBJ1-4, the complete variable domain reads DSGVTQTPKHLITATGQRVTLRCSPRSGDLSVYWYQQSLDQGLQFLIQYYNGEERAKGNILERFSAQQFPDLHSELNLSSLELGDSALYFCASSVAGEATNEKLFFGSGTQLSVL.

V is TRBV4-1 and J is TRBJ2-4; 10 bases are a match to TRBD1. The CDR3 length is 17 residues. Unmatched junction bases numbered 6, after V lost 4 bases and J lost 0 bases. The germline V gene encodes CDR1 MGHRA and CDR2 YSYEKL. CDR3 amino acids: CASSPGQGPVAKNIQYF. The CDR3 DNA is TGCGCCAGCAGCCCGGGACAGGGGCCCGTAGCCAAAAACATTCAGTACTTC.

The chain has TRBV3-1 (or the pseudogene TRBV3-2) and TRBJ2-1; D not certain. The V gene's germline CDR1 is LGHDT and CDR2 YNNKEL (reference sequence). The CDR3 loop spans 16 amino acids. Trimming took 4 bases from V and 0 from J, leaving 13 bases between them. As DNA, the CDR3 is TGTGCCAGCAGCCCCTTCGGGTCTACCTCCTACAATGAGCAGTTCTTC. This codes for CASSPFGSTSYNEQFF.